The 25 T cell receptor beta chains in this list originate from one sample, sequenced in a study of blood T cell repertoires in COVID-19. Method: immunoSEQ multiplex PCR; TCRdb's copy keeps in-frame clones and lacks some. The table includes 110,000 to 150,000 clones, about four fifths detected once. Source material: PBMCs or T cells enriched from blood (not recorded which). Receptors were obtained from a man aged 40-50 years with acute COVID-19.

The J gene is TRBJ2-7, the V gene TRBV4-3; 7 bases agree with TRBD1. With 3 bases clipped from V and 7 bases from J, the junction kept 6 bases outside the gene matches. The germline gives CDR1 LGHNA, CDR2 YSLEER. The length of the CDR3 is 13 residues. Here the CDR3 reads CASSQYRRGEQYF. The CDR3 region has the DNA TGCGCCAGCAGCCAGTACCGCAGGGGGGAGCAGTACTTC.

This rearrangement joins TRBV5-1 to TRBJ2-7; D is undetermined. The CDR3 has 14 amino acids. Germline V gene data show CDR1 as SGHRS and CDR2 as YFSETQ. Trimming cost V 8 bases and J 6 bases, with 21 bases left between them. The CDR3 loop reads CASQGSSNSREQYF. CDR3 coding DNA: TGCGCCAGTCAAGGATCTAGTAATTCACGCGAGCAGTACTTC.

V usage is TRBV19 and J usage is TRBJ2-1; TRBD1 might be the D (5 bases). Looked up from germline, CDR1 is LNHDA and CDR2 is SQIVND (reference sequence). Trimming cost V 3 bases and J 2 bases, with 11 bases left between them. The CDR3 is 15 amino acids. The CDR3 region has the DNA TGTGCCAGTAGTATTCTCCAGGGTCCCTACAATGAGCAGTTCTTC. It codes for CASSILQGPYNEQFF.

The chain links TRBV28 to TRBJ2-7, with 9 bases fitting TRBD1. Germline V gene sequence: CDR1 MDHEN, CDR2 SYDVKM. The ends lost 3 bases at V and 4 bases at J; junction bases unmatched: 19. The CDR3 has 19 amino acids. The CDR3 spells CASSFPRDRDNRATYEQYF. The CDR3 DNA is TGTGCCAGCAGTTTCCCGCGGGACAGGGACAACAGGGCAACTTACGAGCAGTACTTC.

The chain joins TRBV5-1 to TRBJ2-2; TRBD2 matches at 9 bases. This CDR3 comprises 17 residues. Germline V CDR1 and CDR2: SGHRS, YFSETQ. V shed 0 bases, J shed 6 bases, and the junction held 9 bases outside the gene matches. As DNA, the CDR3 is TGCGCCAGCAGCTTGGCCCCACTAGCGGGCCTGCCCGGGGAGCTGTTTTTT. The encoded protein is CASSLAPLAGLPGELFF.

The V gene is TRBV11-2, the J gene TRBJ1-3; D is ambiguous. Germline-derived CDR1 and CDR2 are SGHAT and FQNNGV. This CDR3 is built from 14 residues. With 0 bases removed from V and 4 bases from J, the gap between germline ends came to 7 bases. This chain's CDR3 is CASSLDAEGNTIYF. The CDR3 coding sequence is TGTGCCAGCAGCTTAGACGCGGAAGGAAACACCATATATTTT.

The gene calls are TRBV7-6 and TRBJ1-5; 11 positions match TRBD1. The CDR3 is made up of 15 amino acids. V was pared by 4 bases and J by 4 bases, with 3 bases of the junction left unmatched. Germline-derived CDR1 and CDR2 are SGHVS and FNYEAQ. CDR3 loop: CASSSGQGANQPQHF. CDR3 sequence (DNA): TGTGCCAGCAGCTCCGGACAGGGGGCTAATCAGCCCCAGCATTTT.

The gene calls are TRBV6-5 and TRBJ2-3, with 7 bases that match TRBD2. The CDR3 extends over 15 amino acids. The V and J ends lost 5 bases and 0 bases, in that order; junction bases with no gene match: 5. The germline gives CDR1 MNHEY, CDR2 SVGAGI. CDR3 region: CASSIAGTSTDTQYF. The DNA of the CDR3 is TGTGCCAGCAGTATAGCGGGTACTAGCACAGATACGCAGTATTTT.

The J gene is TRBJ1-1, the V gene TRBV4-1; 7 nucleotides match TRBD1. The germline V gene encodes CDR1 MGHRA and CDR2 YSYEKL. The CDR3 is made up of 16 amino acids. V lost 6 bases and J lost 0; bases outside the gene matches: 10. The CDR3 sequence is CASRPEGGRLNTEAFF. Here the CDR3 DNA reads TGCGCCAGCAGGCCTGAAGGGGGCAGGCTGAACACTGAAGCTTTCTTT.

This clone came up once. The rearrangement uses TRBV12-3 or TRBV12-4 and TRBJ2-5, with 9 bases aligning to TRBD2. With 2 bases clipped from V and 5 bases from J, the junction kept 0 bases outside the gene matches. This CDR3 is 13 amino acids long. The CDR3 region has the DNA TGTGCCAGCAGTTTACTAGCGGGGGAGACCCAGTACTTC. Translating gives CASSLLAGETQYF.

CDR3 sequence (DNA): TGTGCCAGCAGCTTAGTGTGGGCTGGCAGCCGAGAGACCCAGTACTTC. It yields the protein CASSLVWAGSRETQYF. The chain carries TRBV7-2 and TRBJ2-5, with D unclear. V lost 1 base to trimming and J lost 4 bases, with 16 bases between them. CDR1 and CDR2 from the germline V gene are SGHTA and FQGNSA. The CDR3 sequence is 16 residues long.

The chain uses TRBV5-4 and TRBJ2-7; TRBD1 agrees at 8 bases. With V trimmed by 4 bases and J by 6 bases, 9 bases remained unmatched. Germline V gives CDR1 SGHNT, CDR2 YYREEE (reference sequence). The CDR3 covers 14 residues. The CDR3 DNA reads TGTGCCAGCAGCATCGACAGGGGTCCGGGCGAGCAGTACTTC. Amino acid sequence: CASSIDRGPGEQYF.

This clone appeared a single time. The chain employs TRBV5-1 and TRBJ2-1, with 7 bases that match TRBD1. V was pared by 3 bases and J by 6 bases, with 6 bases of the junction left unmatched. This CDR3 has 14 residues. CDR1 is SGHRS, CDR2 YFSETQ, per germline. CDR3 coding DNA: TGCGCCAGCAGCTCTCCGGGACAGAGCAATGAGCAGTTCTTC. It encodes CASSSPGQSNEQFF.

CDR3 loop: CASSVDSLNTEAFF. CDR3 nucleotide sequence: TGTGCCAGCAGCGTGGACAGTTTGAACACTGAAGCTTTCTTT. The V call is TRBV9, the J call TRBJ1-1, with D possibly TRBD1 on 6 matching bases. With 2 bases removed from V and 0 bases from J, the gap between germline ends came to 8 bases. Germline V gives CDR1 SGDLS, CDR2 YYNGEE. This CDR3 spans 14 amino acids.

This clone is judged medium-sized. The chain carries TRBV19 and TRBJ1-1, with 11 nucleotides matching TRBD1. V lost 7 bases and J lost 2; bases outside the gene matches: 12. Germline CDR1 is LNHDA and CDR2 is SQIVND (reference sequence). The CDR3 length is 17 residues. CDR3 region: CASITTPGTGGNTEAFF. For the CDR3, the DNA is TGTGCCAGTATCACTACCCCCGGGACAGGGGGAAACACTGAAGCTTTCTTT.

The rearrangement uses TRBV19 and TRBJ1-5; 7 bases match TRBD1. Germline values: CDR1 LNHDA, CDR2 SQIVND (reference sequence). This CDR3 contains 17 residues. V lost 3 bases and J lost 4; bases outside the gene matches: 12. CDR3: CASSISKGTERNQPQHF. The CDR3 DNA is TGTGCCAGTAGTATTTCAAAAGGGACAGAGCGTAATCAGCCCCAGCATTTT.

CDR3 sequence reads: CASSEEPGPGANVLTF. The CDR3 bases are TGTGCCAGCAGCGAAGAACCAGGGCCTGGGGCCAACGTCCTGACTTTC. V gene TRBV21-1 combines with J gene TRBJ2-6; the DNA was not compared with TRBD1, the D call given in the table. TRBV21-1 is an annotated pseudogene. The CDR3 consists of 16 residues.

This chain links TRBV10-1 with TRBJ2-7, with D maybe TRBD1 (6 bases). Trimming removed 2 bases at V and 2 bases at J, with 13 bases between. The CDR3 totals 15 residues. The germline CDR1 and CDR2 sequences are WNHNN and SYGVQD (reference sequence). DNA of the CDR3: TGCGCCAGCAGTGAGGCTGAACAGGGCACCTACGAGCAGTACTTC. Protein: CASSEAEQGTYEQYF.

V gene TRBV11-2 combines with J gene TRBJ2-1; TRBD2 aligns across 7 bases. Germline V gene sequence: CDR1 SGHAT, CDR2 FQNNGV. The V segment lost 10 bases and the J segment 0 bases; nucleotides outside the gene matches: 9. The CDR3 runs to 15 residues. In DNA form, the CDR3 reads TGTGCCACCGAAGCGGGAATCAACTCCTACAATGAGCAGTTCTTC. It is translated as CATEAGINSYNEQFF.

The rearrangement links TRBV28 to TRBJ1-6, with 7 bases matching TRBD1. The trim removed 5 bases at V and 8 bases at J, leaving 9 bases unmatched. Germline CDR1 MDHEN, CDR2 SYDVKM. The CDR3 consists of 15 residues. CDR3 nucleotides: TGTGCCAGCAGTCCCCGGGGACAGAATTATTCACCCCTCCACTTT. It translates to CASSPRGQNYSPLHF.

A few counts support this clone. The chain links TRBV29-1 to TRBJ1-1, with D unclear. The V end was cut by 6 bases, the J end by 1 base, with 9 bases between. The CDR3 totals 12 residues. In germline, CDR1 is SQVTM, CDR2 ANQGSEA. CDR3 coding DNA: TGCAGCGTAGTAGTTCCGAACACTGAAGCTTTCTTT. Encoded protein: CSVVVPNTEAFF. Drawing the rest from reference TRBV29-1 and TRBJ1-1, the complete variable domain is SAVISQKPSRDICQRGTSLTIQCQVDSQVTMMFWYRQQPGQSLTLIATANQGSEATYESGFVIDKFPISRPNLTFSTLTVSNMSPEDSSIYLCSVVVPNTEAFFGQGTRLTVV.

The chain uses TRBV5-1 and TRBJ1-2, with D possibly TRBD1 on 6 matching bases. This CDR3 contains 14 residues. Trimming removed 4 bases at V and 7 bases at J, with 17 bases between. Germline lookup yields CDR1 SGHRS and CDR2 YFSETQ. CDR3 sequence: CASSITTGSVGYTF. CDR3 DNA sequence: TGCGCCAGCAGCATAACGACAGGCTCCGTTGGCTACACCTTC.

The rearrangement links TRBV28 to TRBJ2-1; D is ambiguous. The length of the CDR3 is 13 residues. Between the trimmed V and J ends, which lost 6 bases and 7 bases, there was a span of 13 bases. Germline CDR1 and CDR2: MDHEN and SYDVKM. In DNA form, the CDR3 reads TGTGCCAGCAGCCCGAGCCCATTAAATGAGCAGTTCTTC. Translated: CASSPSPLNEQFF.

The rearrangement uses TRBV6-5 and TRBJ2-5; tentatively, D is TRBD2 (5 bases). There are 14 residues in the CDR3. The germline gives CDR1 MNHEY, CDR2 SVGAGI. V lost 6 bases and J lost 3, with 14 bases in between. CDR3 DNA sequence: TGTGCCAGCAGCCCAAGAGGGAGAAAAGAGACCCAGTACTTC. This translates into CASSPRGRKETQYF.

The CDR3 nucleotides read TGTGCCAGCAGTTATGGTCCAGGGCTCCTAGCGCATGAGCAGTTCTTC. Its protein is CASSYGPGLLAHEQFF. The chain links TRBV6-5 to TRBJ2-1; TRBD2 is a possible D gene (6 bases). Germline V gives CDR1 MNHEY, CDR2 SVGAGI. V lost 3 bases and J 8 bases, leaving 20 bases between the germline ends. There are 16 residues in the CDR3.